This TCR beta chain was captured by sequencing in a study of blood T cell repertoires in COVID-19. Study context: Nucleic acid was either cDNA or gDNA, and it came from T cells, B-cell-depleted T cells, or PBMCs.

Authors' analysis steps: Reference gene primer amplification gave nucleated cell count estimates. The table came from immunoSEQ multiplex PCR; TCRdb's copy has only in-frame clones and leaves some out. For V, J and clone size, that table is used; D and trimming come from the DNA. The sample lists 200,000 to 250,000 clones, 86% seen once, with about 4% in the top ten. This CDR3 has 16 amino acids. V was trimmed by 4 bases and J by 0 bases, leaving 12 bases between them. Germline V lookup: CDR1 SGHTA, CDR2 FQGTGA. The rearrangement joins TRBV7-3 to TRBJ2-2, with D possibly being TRBD1 (6 bases). This clonotype originated in a woman aged 40 to 50 with acute COVID-19. What was sequenced was PBMCs or T cells enriched from blood (not recorded which). The CDR3: CASSSTGLSNTGELFF. DNA of the CDR3: TGTGCCAGCAGCTCGACAGGTCTATCGAACACCGGGGAGCTGTTTTTT.